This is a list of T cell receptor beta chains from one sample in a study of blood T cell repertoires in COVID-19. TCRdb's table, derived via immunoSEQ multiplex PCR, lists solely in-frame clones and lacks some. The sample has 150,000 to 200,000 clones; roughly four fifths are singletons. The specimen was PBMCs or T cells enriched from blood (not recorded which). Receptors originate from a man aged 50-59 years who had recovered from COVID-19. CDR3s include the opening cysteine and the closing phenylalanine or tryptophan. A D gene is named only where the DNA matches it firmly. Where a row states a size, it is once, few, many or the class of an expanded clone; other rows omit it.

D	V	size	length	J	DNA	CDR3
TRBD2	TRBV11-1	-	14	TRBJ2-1	TGTGCCAGCCAGCAGCGGGAGGGGTGGAATGAGCAGTTCTTC	CASQQREGWNEQFF
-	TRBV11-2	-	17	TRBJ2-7	TGTGCCAGCAGCTTAGGAGGGGGGGGCTCCCGTGGTGGCGAGCAGTACTTC	CASSLGGGGSRGGEQYF
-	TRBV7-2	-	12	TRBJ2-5	TGTGCCAGCAGCTTAGCTCGGGGGACCCAGTACTTC	CASSLARGTQYF
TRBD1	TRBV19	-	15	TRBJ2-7	TGTGCCAGTAGTATGGGCAGGGGGCTTGCGCGCGAGCAGTACTTC	CASSMGRGLAREQYF
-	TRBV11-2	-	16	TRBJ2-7	TGTGCCAGCAGCCGACAGGGAGGTAGGTCCGCCTACGAGCAGTACTTC	CASSRQGGRSAYEQYF
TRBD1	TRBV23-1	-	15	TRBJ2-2	TGCGCCAGCGGCTTGGACAGGGGGAACACCGGGGAGCTGTTTTTT	CASGLDRGNTGELFF
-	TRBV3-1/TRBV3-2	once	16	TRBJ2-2	TGTGCCAGCAGCCAGGTTGGGGGGAGGAGTACCGGGGAGCTGTTTTTT	CASSQVGGRSTGELFF
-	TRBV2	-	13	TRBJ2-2	TGTGCCAGCACGACAACCCCCCCCGGGGAGCTGTTTTTT	CASTTTPPGELFF
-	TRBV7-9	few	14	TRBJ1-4	TGTGCCAGCAGCTCACGCGCAACTAATGAAAAACTGTTTTTT	CASSSRATNEKLFF
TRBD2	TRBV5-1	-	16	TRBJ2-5	TGCGCCAGCAGCTCGGACCGGACGTGGACTAGGGAGACCCAGTACTTC	CASSSDRTWTRETQYF
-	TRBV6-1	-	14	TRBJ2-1	TGTGCCAGCAGTGAATCCAGAAACTACAATGAGCAGTTCTTC	CASSESRNYNEQFF
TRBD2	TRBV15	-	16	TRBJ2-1	TGTGCCACCGGTTCGACTAGCGGGAGGGTAAGGAATGAGCAGTTCTTC	CATGSTSGRVRNEQFF
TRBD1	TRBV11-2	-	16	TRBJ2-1	TGTGCCAGCAGCTTAAGGTGGGGACAGGGGGCGAATGAGCAGTTCTTC	CASSLRWGQGANEQFF
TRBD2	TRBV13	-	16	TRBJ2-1	TGTGCCAGCAGCACTTATAGGACTAGCGGGAGCTATGAGCAGTTCTTC	CASSTYRTSGSYEQFF
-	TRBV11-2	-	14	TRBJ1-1	TGTGCCAGCAGCTTAAGGGGTAATATCGGTGAAGCTTTCTTT	CASSLRGNIGEAFF
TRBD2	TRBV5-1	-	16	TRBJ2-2	TGCGCCAGCAGCTTGTTTGCGGGAGGGAACACCGGGGAGCTGTTTTTT	CASSLFAGGNTGELFF
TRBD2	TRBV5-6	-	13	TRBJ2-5	TGTGCCAGCAGCCCAACGCGGGGGGAGACCCAGTACTTC	CASSPTRGETQYF
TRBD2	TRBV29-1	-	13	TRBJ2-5	TGCAGCGTACTTAGCGGGGTTGGAGAAGCCCAGTACTTC	CSVLSGVGEAQYF
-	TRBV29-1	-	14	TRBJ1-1	TGCAGCTGGTCGGGGGGGGGCGACAGCACTGAAGCTTTCTTT	CSWSGGGDSTEAFF
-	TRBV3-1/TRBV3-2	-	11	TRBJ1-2	TGTGCCAGCAGCCACCCAGGGGGCTACACCTTC	CASSHPGGYTF
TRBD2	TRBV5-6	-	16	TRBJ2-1	TGTGCCAGCAGCTCATACACTAGCGGAACGGGGCATGAGCAGTTCTTC	CASSSYTSGTGHEQFF
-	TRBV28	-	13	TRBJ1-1	TGTGCCAGCAATGAAGGGGCTAGCACTGAAGCTTTCTTT	CASNEGASTEAFF
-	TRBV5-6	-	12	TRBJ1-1	TGTGCCAGCAGCTTGGGGGCCACTGAAGCTTTCTTT	CASSLGATEAFF
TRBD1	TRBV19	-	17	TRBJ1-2	TGTGCCAGTAGCGACCGGGACAGCGTAGGGCAGCCAAATGGCTACACCTTC	CASSDRDSVGQPNGYTF
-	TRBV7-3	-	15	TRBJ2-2	TGTGCCAGCAGCTTAACGAGGGCGAACACCGGGGAGCTGTTTTTT	CASSLTRANTGELFF
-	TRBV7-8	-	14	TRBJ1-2	TGTGCCAGCAGCAAAGGGGGATCTGGCTATGGCTACACCTTC	CASSKGGSGYGYTF
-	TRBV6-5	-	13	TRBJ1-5	TGTGCCAGCAGTTATTCCATTAATCAGCCCCAGCATTTT	CASSYSINQPQHF
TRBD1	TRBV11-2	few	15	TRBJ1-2	TGTGCCAGCAGCTTAGATCCGGGACAGATCTATGGCTACACCTTC	CASSLDPGQIYGYTF
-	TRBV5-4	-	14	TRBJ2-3	TGTGCCAGCAGCCGAGGGCCAAGCACAGATACGCAGTATTTT	CASSRGPSTDTQYF
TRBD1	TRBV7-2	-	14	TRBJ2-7	TGTGCCAGCAGCTTTGGGGACAGGGAATACGAGCAGTACTTC	CASSFGDREYEQYF
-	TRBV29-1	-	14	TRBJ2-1	TGCAGCGTTGAGAGGCTAGCGTTCTACAATGAGCAGTTCTTC	CSVERLAFYNEQFF
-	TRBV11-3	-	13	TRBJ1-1	TGTGCCAGCAGCTTATCGGGGTCCCCTGAAGCTTTCTTT	CASSLSGSPEAFF
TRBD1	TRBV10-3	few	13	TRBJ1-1	TGTGCCAACCAGGGACAGCAGAACACTGAAGCTTTCTTT	CANQGQQNTEAFF
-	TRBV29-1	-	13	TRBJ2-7	TGCAGCGCGAGACACACCGCCTCCTACGAGCAGTACTTC	CSARHTASYEQYF
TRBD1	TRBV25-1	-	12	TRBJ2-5	TGTGCCAGCCGGACAGGGGAAGAGACCCAGTACTTC	CASRTGEETQYF
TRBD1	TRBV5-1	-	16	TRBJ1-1	TGCGCCAGCAGCTTGATGGTTGGCAGGGGGCGTTCTGAAGCTTTCTTT	CASSLMVGRGRSEAFF
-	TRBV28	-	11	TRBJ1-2	TGTGCCAGCAGTACGACACGGAGCTACACCTTC	CASSTTRSYTF
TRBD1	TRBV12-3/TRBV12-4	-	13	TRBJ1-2	TGTGCCAGCAGTTTAGAGACAGGGAATGGCTACACCTTC	CASSLETGNGYTF
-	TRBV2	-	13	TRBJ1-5	TGTGCCAGCAGTCTACAGGTAAATCAGCCCCAGCATTTT	CASSLQVNQPQHF
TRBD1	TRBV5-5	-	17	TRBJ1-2	TGTGCCAGCAGCCCTCACCGGGACAGGGGGAAGGGCTATGGCTACACCTTC	CASSPHRDRGKGYGYTF
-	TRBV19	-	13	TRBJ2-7	TGTGCCAGTAGTAAAGCCGGGACATACGAGCAGTACTTC	CASSKAGTYEQYF
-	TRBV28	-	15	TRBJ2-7	TGTGCCAGCAGCCACCCCGTAGACTGGTCCTACGAGCAGTACTTC	CASSHPVDWSYEQYF
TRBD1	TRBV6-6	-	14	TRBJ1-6	TGTGCCAGCAGTTTGGGACAGGCTGGATCACCCCTCCACTTT	CASSLGQAGSPLHF
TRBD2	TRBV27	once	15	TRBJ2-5	TGTGCCAGCAGGTTCTCGGCTAGCGGGGGCGAGACCCAGTACTTC	CASRFSASGGETQYF
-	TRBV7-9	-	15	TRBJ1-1	TGTGCCAGCAGCTCGAGCAGGGGACGGGACACTGAAGCTTTCTTT	CASSSSRGRDTEAFF
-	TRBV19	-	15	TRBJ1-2	TGTGCCAGTAGGATCAGGACAGTTGGGATTACCGGCTACACCTTC	CASRIRTVGITGYTF
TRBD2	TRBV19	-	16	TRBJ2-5	TGTGCCAGTAGTCCCAGACTAGCGGGGGGGCTGGAGACCCAGTACTTC	CASSPRLAGGLETQYF
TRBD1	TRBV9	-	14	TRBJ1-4	TGTGCCAGCAGCGCGACAGGGGTTAATGAAAAACTGTTTTTT	CASSATGVNEKLFF